These 3 T cell receptor beta chains were all obtained from the same sample, sequenced in a study of regulatory T cells in long-lasting Graves disease. Building of the TCR beta libraries involved iRepertoire HTBI primers and Arm-PCR of CDR3 regions. Using its own MiXCR run on the multiplex PCR reads, TCRdb lists one record per CDR3 protein. The table records about 320,000 distinct CDR3 sequences, 18% of them present only once. Indicated time point: newly diagnosed GD, antithyroid drugs for less than 3 months. RNA extracted from PBMCs served as the sequencing template. The source was peripheral blood mononuclear cells (PBMCs), collected at new diagnosis, from a patient treated with antithyroid drugs. These receptors were taken from a female donor with Graves disease.

In its sample, this clonotype was seen a few times. The gene calls are TRBV20-1 and TRBJ2-4; a possible D gene is TRBD2 (6 bases). The CDR3 runs to 13 residues. Deletions cut 3 bases from V and 2 bases from J, with 8 bases between. From germline, CDR1 is DFQATT and CDR2 SNEGSKA (reference sequence). CDR3 DNA sequence: TGCAGTGCTAGGGGGGGACCCAAAAACATTCAGTACTTC. Encoded protein: CSARGGPKNIQYF.

The CDR3 sequence: CASRLQGAEDTQYF. DNA of the CDR3: TGTGCCAGCAGACTACAGGGGGCTGAAGATACGCAGTATTTT. The rearrangement joins TRBV25-1 to TRBJ2-3; 9 bases map to TRBD1. After removal of 6 bases from V and 5 bases from J, the junction contained 6 bases not matched to a gene. CDR1 and CDR2 (germline): MGHDK, SYGVNS. There are 14 residues in the CDR3.

As regards this clonotype: A far larger clone is one nucleotide away, so this likely arose from a read error. The V gene is TRBV12-3 or TRBV12-4, the J gene TRBJ2-5; TRBD2 matches 8 bases. The CDR3 length is 16 residues. J gave up 7 bases and V 5 bases, and 15 bases lay outside the gene matches. CDR3 nucleotides: TGTGCCAGCAGTCCCGTCGGGGCGGGAGGCCCCCGGACCCAGTACTTC. Amino acid sequence: CASSPVGAGGPRTQYF.